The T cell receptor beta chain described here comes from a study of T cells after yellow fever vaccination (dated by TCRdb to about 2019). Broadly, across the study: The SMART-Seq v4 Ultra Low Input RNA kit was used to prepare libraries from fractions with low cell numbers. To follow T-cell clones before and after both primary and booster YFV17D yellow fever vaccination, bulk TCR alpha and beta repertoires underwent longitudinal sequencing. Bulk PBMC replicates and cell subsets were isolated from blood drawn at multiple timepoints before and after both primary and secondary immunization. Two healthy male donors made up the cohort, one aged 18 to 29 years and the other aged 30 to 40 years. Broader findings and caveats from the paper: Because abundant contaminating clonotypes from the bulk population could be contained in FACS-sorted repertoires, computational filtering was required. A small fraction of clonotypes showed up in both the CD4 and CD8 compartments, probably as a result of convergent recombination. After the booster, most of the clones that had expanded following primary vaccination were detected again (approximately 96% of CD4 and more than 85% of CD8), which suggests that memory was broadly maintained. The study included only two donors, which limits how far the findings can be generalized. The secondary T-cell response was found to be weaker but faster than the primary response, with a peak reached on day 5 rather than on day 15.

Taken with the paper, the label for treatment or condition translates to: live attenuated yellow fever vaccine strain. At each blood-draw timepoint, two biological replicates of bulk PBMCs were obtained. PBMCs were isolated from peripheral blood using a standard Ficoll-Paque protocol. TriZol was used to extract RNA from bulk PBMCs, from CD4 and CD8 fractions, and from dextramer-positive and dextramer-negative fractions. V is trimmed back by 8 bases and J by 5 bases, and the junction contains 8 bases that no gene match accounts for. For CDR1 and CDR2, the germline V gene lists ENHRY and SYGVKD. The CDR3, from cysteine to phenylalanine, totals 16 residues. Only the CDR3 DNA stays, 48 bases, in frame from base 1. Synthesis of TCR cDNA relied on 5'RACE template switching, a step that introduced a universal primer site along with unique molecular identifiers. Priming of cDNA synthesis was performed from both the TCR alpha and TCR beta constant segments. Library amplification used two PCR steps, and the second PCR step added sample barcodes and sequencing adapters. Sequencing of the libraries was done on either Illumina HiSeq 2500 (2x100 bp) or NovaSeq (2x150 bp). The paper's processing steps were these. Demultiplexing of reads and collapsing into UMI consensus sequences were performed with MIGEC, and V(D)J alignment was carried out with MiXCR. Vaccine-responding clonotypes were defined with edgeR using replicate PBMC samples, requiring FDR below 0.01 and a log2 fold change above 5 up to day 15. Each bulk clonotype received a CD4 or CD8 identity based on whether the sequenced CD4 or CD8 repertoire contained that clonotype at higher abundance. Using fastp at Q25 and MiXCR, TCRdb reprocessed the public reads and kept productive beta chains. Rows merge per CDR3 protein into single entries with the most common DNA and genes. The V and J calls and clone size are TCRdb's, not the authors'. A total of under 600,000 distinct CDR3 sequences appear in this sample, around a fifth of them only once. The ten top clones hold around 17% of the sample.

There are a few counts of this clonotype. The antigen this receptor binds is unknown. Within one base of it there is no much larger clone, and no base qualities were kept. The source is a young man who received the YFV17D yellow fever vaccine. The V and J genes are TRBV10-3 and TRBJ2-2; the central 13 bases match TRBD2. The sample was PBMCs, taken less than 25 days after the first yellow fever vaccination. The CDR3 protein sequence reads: CAIATGLAGRTGELFF. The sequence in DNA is TGTGCCATCGCCACGGGACTAGCGGGGAGGACCGGGGAGCTGTTTTTT.